This T cell receptor beta chain was documented in a study of shared clonotypes between healthy human individuals. Study at large: The study used three CD4 naive, three CD4 memory, two CD8 naive and one CD8 memory plate per donor.

Clones were read by immunoSEQ multiplex PCR, and TCRdb kept only the in-frame ones, dropping some. The profile shows approximately 2,000,000 clones, 85% to 95% of them singletons. Sequencing was done on a sample of naive CD4+ T cells from PBMCs. Subset noted: CD45RA+ positively selected. The receptor's source is a man younger than 30 in good health. Some clones in this sample may be carry-over from other donors' samples.

CDR3 DNA: TGTGCCAGCTCACCAGCGGGGCCGGGTCCTGGAAACACCATATATTTT. Its translation is CASSPAGPGPGNTIYF. The chain recombines TRBV18 with TRBJ1-3, with D possibly being TRBD1 (5 bases). Germline V gene lookup returns CDR1 KGHSH and CDR2 LQKENI. Trimming took 2 bases from V and 2 from J, leaving 13 bases between them. This CDR3 contains 16 residues.